This T cell receptor beta chain was captured in a study of OX40 agonist ivuxolimab in advanced cancers. About the study: It was ivuxolimab, an agonistic anti-OX40 (CD134) antibody, that patients were treated with. Allowance was made for prior anti-PD-1, anti-PD-L1 or anti-CTLA-4 therapy, and 40% to 45% had some.

The study sampled blood at baseline, cycle 4 day 1, and cycle 7 day 1. The CDR3 is 14 residues long. The V segment lost 7 bases and the J segment 6 bases; nucleotides outside the gene matches: 6. From germline, CDR1 is MNHNY and CDR2 SVGAGI (reference sequence). Repertoires were generated with immunoSEQ multiplex PCR, while TCRdb's copy carries only in-frame clones and drops some. Found here are 60,000 to 70,000 clones, 80% to 90% of them singletons; the top ten hold around 1.9%. The V gene is TRBV6-6, the J gene TRBJ2-1; TRBD1 agrees at 10 bases. The receptor comes from an adult with an advanced solid tumor such as melanoma, head and neck, liver or kidney cancer. The specimen comprised CD4+ or CD8+ T cells sorted from blood, sampled in a trial of the OX40 agonist ivuxolimab. The CDR3 bases are TGTGCCAGCAATTTGCGACAGGGGGCCAATGAGCAGTTCTTC. Protein: CASNLRQGANEQFF.